The present TCR beta chain was sequenced within a study of T cells in Graves' hyperthyroidism and ophthalmopathy. Study conclusions and caveats: The model foresaw ophthalmopathy a median roughly 6 months prior to onset.

Germline CDR1 KGHDR, CDR2 SFDVKD. The CDR3 loop spans 17 amino acids. Between the trimmed V and J ends, which lost 7 bases and 0 bases, there was a span of 19 bases. As regards this clonotype: Its antigen is undetermined.

Amplification yielded TCR beta CDR3 regions, with RNA transcripts as the source. First-round RT-PCR of the TCR CDR3 relied on the HTBI primer set. Using its own MiXCR run on the multiplex PCR reads, TCRdb lists one record per CDR3 protein. The sample has some 570,000 distinct CDR3 sequences; 14% are singletons. V gene TRBV24-1 combines with J gene TRBJ2-3; TRBD2 is a possible D gene (6 bases). The sequenced material came from blood. This TCR was recovered from a woman aged 18-35 years with Graves' ophthalmopathy. The CDR3 DNA sequence: TGTGCCACCAGATATAGGGAGGTCCGAGGGAGCACAGATACGCAGTATTTT. It is translated as CATRYREVRGSTDTQYF.